These 32 T cell receptor beta chains came from one sample sequenced in a study of blood T cells in healthy people across ages. Next came a second PCR, run for about 6 to 11 cycles, which used a sample-barcoded 5' primer along with a J-beta primer mix. From the 5' RACE reads, TCRdb called clonotypes with MiXCR, one entry per CDR3 protein. This sample has around 1.5 million distinct CDR3 sequences, with 40% to 50% found just once. The source material was blood. Receptor source: a woman aged 18-29 years in good health.

There are many counts of this clonotype. The chain links TRBV20-1 to TRBJ2-3; D unresolved. Germline V gene sequence: CDR1 DFQATT, CDR2 SNEGSKA (reference sequence). The ends were cut back, 3 bases at V and 2 bases at J, with 9 bases in the middle. The CDR3 covers 13 residues. The CDR3 loop reads CSARAPITDTQYF. The CDR3 coding sequence is TGCAGTGCTAGGGCCCCGATCACAGATACGCAGTATTTT.

The genes are TRBV5-1 and TRBJ2-7; D call uncertain. Trimming took off 2 bases at V and 2 bases at J, with 11 bases between the two ends. Germline CDR1 SGHRS, CDR2 YFSETQ. CDR3 length equals 14 residues. The CDR3 is CASSLERLTYEQYF. DNA for the CDR3: TGCGCCAGCAGCTTAGAACGGTTAACCTACGAGCAGTACTTC.

Only one count was recorded for this clonotype. The chain employs TRBV10-1 and TRBJ1-1; D might be TRBD1 (5 bases). CDR1 and CDR2 (germline): WNHNN, SYGVQD (reference sequence). This CDR3 has 13 amino acids. Trimming removed 8 bases at V and 1 base at J, with 11 bases between. CDR3 sequence: CASQGGGNTEAFF. DNA of the CDR3: TGCGCCAGCCAGGGAGGAGGGAACACTGAAGCTTTCTTT.

The chain couples TRBV7-9 to TRBJ1-1, with TRBD1 as a possible D gene (6 bases). Germline V CDR1 and CDR2: SEHNR, FQNEAQ (reference sequence). The CDR3 spans 17 residues. Trimming stripped 5 bases from V and 8 bases from J, with 27 bases between. The CDR3 sequence is CASSIYGQSGAISEAFF. In DNA, the CDR3 is TGTGCCAGCAGCATCTACGGACAGTCTGGGGCTATATCGGAAGCTTTCTTT.

This chain joins TRBV27 and TRBJ2-1; D tentatively reads TRBD1 or TRBD2 (5 bases each). This CDR3 is 11 amino acids long. V lost 8 bases, J lost 9 bases, and 11 bases lay in between. Germline-derived CDR1 and CDR2 are MNHEY and SMNVEV (reference sequence). In DNA, the CDR3 is TGTGCCAGCCATATGGGGGTTGAGCAGTTCTTC. This gives the protein CASHMGVEQFF.

The sample holds a few counts of this clonotype. V is TRBV12-3 or TRBV12-4 and J is TRBJ2-4, with 10 bases aligning to TRBD2. The J call could be wrong; TRBJ2-7 is a better fit for the DNA end. The CDR3 has 13 amino acids. CDR3 in amino acids: CASSSGLATEQYF. In DNA, the CDR3 is TGTGCCAGCAGCTCGGGACTAGCGACCGAGCAGTACTTC.

The V gene is TRBV3-1, the J gene TRBJ2-5; the D is unclear. CDR1 is LGHDT and CDR2 is YNNKEL in the germline V gene (reference sequence). Trimming stripped 4 bases from V and 5 bases from J, with 20 bases between. This CDR3 contains 16 residues. The CDR3 DNA is TGTGCCAGCAGCCCCTTGTCGGAGCTCAACCGGGAGACCCAGTACTTC. Translating it yields CASSPLSELNRETQYF.

The V gene is TRBV5-8, the J gene TRBJ1-5; tentative D call: TRBD1 (6 bases). The CDR3 loop spans 15 amino acids. In germline, CDR1 is SGHTS, CDR2 YDEGEE. Trimming left V 3 bases short and J 8 bases short, with 18 bases between. In DNA form, the CDR3 reads TGTGCCAGCAGCTACAGACAGGTGGACGGGGAGCCCCAGCATTTT. This encodes CASSYRQVDGEPQHF.

The V call is TRBV19, the J call TRBJ2-6; D possibly matches TRBD1 or TRBD2 (6 bases each). Germline-derived CDR1 and CDR2 are LNHDA and SQIVND (reference sequence). Trimming stripped 7 bases from V and 5 bases from J, with 15 bases between. The CDR3 is 15 residues long. The CDR3 sequence is CASTQSGARANVLTF. Written as DNA, the CDR3 is TGTGCCAGTACCCAATCGGGGGCGAGGGCCAACGTCCTGACTTTC.

The CDR3 loop reads CASSVAAPGQGGSYEQYF. For the CDR3, the DNA is TGTGCCAGCAGCGTAGCGGCCCCGGGACAGGGGGGTTCCTACGAGCAGTACTTC. The rearrangement joins TRBV9 to TRBJ2-7; 11 positions agree with TRBD1. In germline, CDR1 is SGDLS, CDR2 YYNGEE. The CDR3 covers 18 residues. The V and J ends lost 0 bases and 1 base, in that order; junction bases with no gene match: 9.

The chain couples TRBV27 to TRBJ2-1; perhaps TRBD2 as D (6 bases). This CDR3 has 19 amino acids. Trimming cost V 0 bases and J 4 bases, with 22 bases left between them. Germline CDR1 reads MNHEY; CDR2 reads SMNVEV (reference sequence). Here the CDR3 reads CASSLSSSVFGSGYNEQFF. The CDR3 DNA is TGTGCCAGCAGTTTATCGAGCTCAGTTTTTGGTAGCGGATACAATGAGCAGTTCTTC.

The CDR3 region has the DNA TGCGCCAGCAGACAGGACAGGGCCCCCACCGGCACTGAAGCTTTCTTT. It is translated as CASRQDRAPTGTEAFF. The rearrangement uses TRBV5-1 and TRBJ1-1; 8 nucleotides align to TRBD1. V lost 5 bases and J lost 4; bases outside the gene matches: 13. The CDR3 sequence is 16 residues long. The germline V gene encodes CDR1 SGHRS and CDR2 YFSETQ.

The rearrangement links TRBV5-1 to TRBJ2-7; either TRBD1 or TRBD2 may supply D (5 bases each). CDR1 SGHRS and CDR2 YFSETQ come from the germline V gene. The ends were cut back, 2 bases at V and 7 bases at J, with 25 bases in the middle. The CDR3 extends over 17 amino acids. The CDR3 here is CASSFSGHLDSYNEQYF. The CDR3 nucleotides are TGCGCCAGCAGCTTCTCAGGACACTTGGACTCCTACAATGAGCAGTACTTC.

The V call is TRBV5-6, the J call TRBJ1-5; no firm D call. CDR3 size: 14 residues. The germline CDR1 and CDR2 sequences are SGHDT and YYEEEE. With 0 bases removed from V and 9 bases from J, the gap between germline ends came to 13 bases. The CDR3 reads CASSLGEEKAPQHF. CDR3 coding DNA: TGTGCCAGCAGCTTGGGCGAGGAGAAGGCGCCCCAGCATTTT.

The genes are TRBV6-1 and TRBJ1-2; D perhaps matches TRBD1 (6 bases). Germline-derived CDR1 and CDR2 are MNHNS and SASEGT. The ends were cut back, 11 bases at V and 8 bases at J, with 18 bases in the middle. The CDR3 spans 12 residues. The CDR3, as DNA: TGTGCCGGAGAACCAGGGGCGGCGGGCTACACCTTC. It is translated as CAGEPGAAGYTF.

In this sample, this clonotype turned up once. In DNA, the CDR3 is TGTGCTAGTGGTTTGGGACAGGGATTGAACACTGAAGCTTTCTTT. Protein: CASGLGQGLNTEAFF. The genes are TRBV12-5 and TRBJ1-1, with TRBD1 matching over 7 bases. There are 15 residues in the CDR3. The V and J ends lost 1 base and 0 bases, in that order; junction bases with no gene match: 2. CDR1 is LGHNT and CDR2 is FRNRAP in the germline V gene.

This clonotype was observed a handful of times. The chain recombines TRBV12-3 or TRBV12-4 with TRBJ2-1, with 7 bases lining up with TRBD1. The CDR3 consists of 14 residues. Losses at the gene ends were 6 bases for V and 4 bases for J; bases not matched to a gene: 6. The CDR3 reads CASRGDSEYNEQFF. The CDR3 DNA reads as TGTGCCAGCAGAGGGGACAGTGAGTACAATGAGCAGTTCTTC.

In its sample, this clonotype was seen once. This sequence joins TRBV12-3 or TRBV12-4 and TRBJ2-1, with D maybe TRBD2 (7 bases). Trimming cost V 6 bases and J 2 bases, with 14 bases left between them. The CDR3 spans 15 residues. CDR3 sequence reads: CASRSRGGAYNEQFF. The CDR3 DNA is TGTGCCAGCAGATCTAGAGGGGGGGCCTACAATGAGCAGTTCTTC.

This clonotype was seen more than once but under ten times. The chain carries TRBV6-1 and TRBJ2-3; D unresolved. V was trimmed by 3 bases and J by 5 bases, leaving 9 bases between them. CDR3 length equals 13 residues. Germline CDR1 is MNHNS and CDR2 is SASEGT. The CDR3 coding sequence is TGTGCCAGCAGTGAGGTGGGCCGAGATACGCAGTATTTT. It translates to CASSEVGRDTQYF.

This clonotype was detected a few times. The chain links TRBV4-2 to TRBJ2-3; 12 positions match TRBD2. V trimming: 0 bases; J trimming: 3 bases; junction bases outside the gene matches: 1. CDR1 and CDR2 from the germline V gene are LGHNA and YNFKEQ. The CDR3 is 16 residues long. CDR3 nucleotide sequence: TGTGCCAGCAGCCAAGATGGGACTAGCGGGACAGATACGCAGTATTTT. Translated, it gives CASSQDGTSGTDTQYF.

The chain employs TRBV7-9 and TRBJ1-5, with D unresolved. The CDR3 contains 12 residues. Between the trimmed V and J ends, which lost 5 bases and 13 bases, there was a span of 15 bases. Germline V gives CDR1 SEHNR, CDR2 FQNEAQ (reference sequence). The CDR3 DNA reads as TGTGCCAGCAGCCCAGTGACTTTGGGGCAGCATTTT. Amino acid sequence: CASSPVTLGQHF. The whole variable domain, remainder taken from reference TRBV7-9 and TRBJ1-5, is DTGVSQNPRHKITKRGQNVTFRCDPISEHNRLYWYRQTLGQGPEFLTYFQNEAQLEKSRLLSDRFSAERPKGSFSTLEIQRTEQGDSAMYLCASSPVTLGQHFGDGTRLSIL.

The chain carries TRBV11-2 and TRBJ2-1; 10 nucleotides match TRBD1. This CDR3 has 16 amino acids. Germline V lookup: CDR1 SGHAT, CDR2 FQNNGV. The J segment lost 5 bases and the V segment lost 1 base, leaving 5 bases of the junction unmatched. CDR3 nucleotide sequence: TGTGCCAGCAGCTTAGTGGGACAGGGGTCCCACAATGAGCAGTTCTTC. Protein product: CASSLVGQGSHNEQFF. The full variable domain, rest sourced from reference TRBV11-2 and TRBJ2-1, is EAGVAQSPRYKIIEKRQSVAFWCNPISGHATLYWYQQILGQGPKLLIQFQNNGVVDDSQLPKDRFSAERLKGVDSTLKIQPAKLEDSAVYLCASSLVGQGSHNEQFFGPGTRLTVL.

This clonotype was counted a few times. The chain is built from TRBV6-1 and TRBJ2-3; TRBD1 might be the D (6 bases). Germline lookup yields CDR1 MNHNS and CDR2 SASEGT. The CDR3 is made up of 15 amino acids. The V end lost 3 bases, the J end lost 3 bases, and 13 bases lay between the germline ends. The CDR3 bases are TGTGCCAGCAGTGACTTGGGGGCATTGACAGATACGCAGTATTTT. Its protein is CASSDLGALTDTQYF.

The chain's CDR3 is CASSRSSPDSEQFF. CDR3 nucleotides: TGTGCCAGCTCCCGGTCCAGTCCCGATTCTGAGCAGTTCTTC. The V call is TRBV18, the J call TRBJ2-1; no clear D gene. CDR3 size: 14 residues. Trimming shortened V by 6 bases and J by 9 bases, and 18 bases separated the two germline ends. The V gene's germline CDR1 is KGHSH and CDR2 LQKENI.

This clonotype was found many times. V usage is TRBV11-2 and J usage is TRBJ2-5; 10 positions match TRBD1. With V trimmed by 3 bases and J by 2 bases, 3 bases remained unmatched. CDR1 is SGHAT, CDR2 FQNNGV, per germline. The CDR3 extends over 15 amino acids. The CDR3 here is CASSFRDRGQETQYF. The CDR3 region has the DNA TGTGCCAGCAGCTTCCGGGACAGGGGACAAGAGACCCAGTACTTC.

The chain links TRBV2 to TRBJ2-7; 7 bases are shared with TRBD1. Germline V gene data show CDR1 as SNHLY and CDR2 as FYNNEI. The CDR3 totals 14 residues. Trimming cost V 6 bases and J 1 base; bases outside gene matches: 6. Here the CDR3 DNA reads TGTGCCAGCAGCCAAACAGGGGTTTCCTACGAGCAGTACTTC. Translating it yields CASSQTGVSYEQYF.

The V gene is TRBV9, the J gene TRBJ2-6; D is unresolved. V shed 0 bases and J shed 0 bases, with 10 bases lying between them. Germline V gene data show CDR1 as SGDLS and CDR2 as YYNGEE. The CDR3 spans 17 residues. The CDR3: CASSVGRPNSGANVLTF. In nucleotides, the CDR3 is TGTGCCAGCAGCGTAGGACGGCCTAACTCTGGGGCCAACGTCCTGACTTTC.

This chain links TRBV29-1 with TRBJ2-1; D is perhaps TRBD2 (5 bases). Trimming shortened V by 7 bases and J by 0 bases, and 13 bases separated the two germline ends. CDR3 size: 14 residues. Germline loops: CDR1 SQVTM, CDR2 ANQGSEA. The CDR3 loop reads CSGLRGSSYNEQFF. The CDR3 DNA reads as TGCAGCGGTCTCCGGGGAAGCTCCTACAATGAGCAGTTCTTC.

The chain combines TRBV6-2 or TRBV6-3 with TRBJ2-3; possible D gene TRBD2, 7 bases. This CDR3 comprises 15 residues. CDR1 is MNHEY and CDR2 is SVGEGT in the germline V gene. Deletions cut 4 bases from V and 5 bases from J, with 16 bases between. The CDR3 sequence is CASSSLAEGVDTQYF. The CDR3 nucleotides read TGTGCCAGCAGTTCGCTAGCGGAGGGGGTAGATACGCAGTATTTT.

This clonotype was picked up a small number of times. V usage is TRBV27 and J usage is TRBJ1-5; the match to TRBD1 covers 8 bases. V lost 4 bases to trimming and J lost 5 bases; unmatched junction nucleotides: 7. The CDR3 consists of 15 residues. Germline V lookup: CDR1 MNHEY, CDR2 SMNVEV (reference sequence). The chain's CDR3 is CASSSGQGGHQPQHF. In DNA form, the CDR3 reads TGTGCCAGCAGTTCCGGACAGGGAGGGCATCAGCCCCAGCATTTT.

This clonotype occurred a few times. This rearrangement joins TRBV13 to TRBJ2-1; 7 positions agree with TRBD2. Germline CDR1 is PRHDT and CDR2 is FYEKMQ (reference sequence). The CDR3 spans 16 residues. J lost 8 bases, V lost 6 bases, and 16 bases had no gene match. The CDR3 DNA sequence: TGTGCCAGCAGGACTCTGACTAGCAGCGTTCTTTATGAGCAGTTCTTC. Encoded protein: CASRTLTSSVLYEQFF.

V and J are TRBV30 and TRBJ2-1; possibly TRBD2 for D (6 bases). The CDR3 is made up of 15 amino acids. V was cut by 3 bases and J by 9 bases, with 21 bases left in between. In germline, CDR1 is GTSNPN, CDR2 SVGIG (reference sequence). CDR3 in DNA: TGTGCCTGGAGCCGAGTTGAGCGGAGGGACGGTGAGCAGTTCTTC. Its translation is CAWSRVERRDGEQFF.